Shown below are 10 T cell receptor beta chains from a single sample sequenced in a study of cytomegalovirus exposure and HLA in healthy donors. Researchers ran the PCR with 60 Vbeta and 13 Jbeta primers. Sequenced by immunoSEQ multiplex PCR; TCRdb stores in-frame clones only, minus some. The sample lists roughly 170,000 clones, roughly 86% occurring once. Sequenced sample: PBMCs. The receptors derive from a girl between 5 and 17 years old in good health and CMV-seropositive.

This sequence joins TRBV21-1 and TRBJ2-2; the table calls TRBD2, which could not be checked here. TRBV21-1 has pseudogene status. The CDR3 is made up of 15 amino acids. The CDR3 spells CASRLGRGNTGELFF. For the CDR3, the DNA is TGTGCCAGCAGGCTAGGGAGGGGGAACACCGGGGAGCTGTTTTTT.

This chain links TRBV12-5 with TRBJ1-1; maybe TRBD1 (5 bases). The germline V gene encodes CDR1 LGHNT and CDR2 FRNRAP. CDR3 size: 13 residues. V was shortened by 7 bases and J by 1 base, with 10 bases between the two germline ends. Here the CDR3 reads CASALQENTEAFF. The CDR3 DNA follows: TGTGCTAGTGCCTTACAGGAGAACACTGAAGCTTTCTTT.

The chain couples TRBV19 to TRBJ1-3; D unclear. The V gene's germline CDR1 is LNHDA and CDR2 SQIVND (reference sequence). Between the trimmed V and J ends, which lost 3 bases and 1 base, there was a span of 4 bases. This CDR3 is built from 13 residues. CDR3 bases: TGTGCCAGTAGTATGGCTTCTGGAAACACCATATATTTT. It yields the protein CASSMASGNTIYF.

The chain carries TRBV7-9 and TRBJ2-3; 7 bases fit TRBD1. V was pared by 2 bases and J by 2 bases, with 4 bases of the junction left unmatched. The CDR3 is 15 residues long. Germline CDR1 SEHNR, CDR2 FQNEAQ (reference sequence). The CDR3 bases are TGTGCCAGCAGCTTATGGGACAGTCTCACAGATACGCAGTATTTT. The encoded protein is CASSLWDSLTDTQYF.

This CDR3 is CASSSLSHEGTEAFF. The DNA for the CDR3 is TGTGCCAGCAGCTCTCTGTCCCATGAGGGCACTGAAGCTTTCTTT. The gene calls are TRBV13 and TRBJ1-1; no firm D call. From germline, CDR1 is PRHDT and CDR2 FYEKMQ (reference sequence). V gave up 4 bases and J gave up 4 bases, with 16 bases separating them. The CDR3 has 15 amino acids.

This chain links TRBV4-1 with TRBJ2-3; D is uncertain. The germline CDR1 and CDR2 sequences are MGHRA and YSYEKL. CDR3 length: 16 residues. Trimming took off 3 bases at V and 0 bases at J, with 13 bases between the two ends. This CDR3 reads CASSQIHLVSTDTQYF. The CDR3 DNA reads as TGCGCCAGCAGCCAGATACATCTAGTTAGCACAGATACGCAGTATTTT.

The rearrangement uses TRBV6-5 and TRBJ1-2; D is undetermined. The germline gives CDR1 MNHEY, CDR2 SVGAGI. V lost 2 bases, J lost 4 bases, and 8 bases lay in between. The length of the CDR3 is 13 residues. CDR3 in amino acids: CASSYAGPYGYTF. CDR3 in DNA: TGTGCCAGCAGTTACGCGGGCCCCTATGGCTACACCTTC.

This sequence joins TRBV6-5 and TRBJ2-7, with a weak D call TRBD2 (6 bases). V lost 4 bases and J lost 9, with 22 bases in between. The CDR3 extends over 15 amino acids. Per germline, CDR1 MNHEY and CDR2 SVGAGI. This CDR3 is CASSSSPAGPGGQYF. The CDR3, as DNA: TGTGCCAGCAGTTCGTCTCCAGCGGGCCCCGGGGGGCAGTACTTC.

The gene calls are TRBV9 and TRBJ2-1; 15 bases agree with TRBD2. Germline V gene data show CDR1 as SGDLS and CDR2 as YYNGEE. CDR3 length: 17 amino acids. V was pared by 0 bases and J by 4 bases, with 2 bases of the junction left unmatched. The CDR3, as DNA: TGTGCCAGCAGCGTAGGTGGGACTAGCGGGGGGTACAATGAGCAGTTCTTC. It encodes CASSVGGTSGGYNEQFF.

The V gene is TRBV4-1, the J gene TRBJ2-7, with 9 bases matching TRBD1. Germline-derived CDR1 and CDR2 are MGHRA and YSYEKL. V lost 1 base, J lost 4 bases, and 2 bases stayed unmatched. The CDR3 spans 14 residues. CDR3 coding DNA: TGCGCCAGCAGCCAAGGGGGGACAGGGTACGAGCAGTACTTC. This translates into CASSQGGTGYEQYF.